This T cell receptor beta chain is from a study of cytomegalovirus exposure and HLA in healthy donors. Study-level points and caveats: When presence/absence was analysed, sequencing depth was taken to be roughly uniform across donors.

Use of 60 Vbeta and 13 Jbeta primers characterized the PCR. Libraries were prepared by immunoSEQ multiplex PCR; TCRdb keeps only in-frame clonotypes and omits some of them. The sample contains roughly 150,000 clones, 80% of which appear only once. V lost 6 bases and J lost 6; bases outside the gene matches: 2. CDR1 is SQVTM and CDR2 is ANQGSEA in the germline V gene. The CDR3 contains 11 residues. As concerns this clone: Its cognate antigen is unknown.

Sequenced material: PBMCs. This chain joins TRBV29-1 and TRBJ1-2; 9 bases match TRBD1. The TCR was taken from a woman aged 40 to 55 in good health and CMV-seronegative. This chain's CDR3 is CSVGTGNGYTF. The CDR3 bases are TGCAGCGTGGGGACAGGGAATGGCTACACCTTC.